This TCR beta chain was documented in a study of cytomegalovirus exposure and HLA in healthy donors (TCRdb year 2017). Regarding the study in general: An earlier analysis of about 530 of the donors reported approximately 300 Gb of sequence data and some 110 million unique TCR beta sequences obtained from about 179 million T cells. Roughly 320 gigabases of sequencing data and around 88 million unique TCR sequences made up an early release that covered approximately 620 HLA-typed donors. The genetic ancestry cluster associated with self-reported Caucasian donors included around 76% of the 398 genotyped donors. The study was designed to test whether signatures of past pathogen exposure could be identified by cataloging public T cell receptors. The study used immunosequencing to profile the T cell repertoires of 666 subjects and linked those repertoires to cytomegalovirus serostatus. Along with the approximately 650-subject first cohort, a separate validation cohort of over a hundred different subjects was used. To predict cytomegalovirus infection status, the study combined high-throughput TCR immunosequencing, statistical association of individual TCRs with disease status, and machine learning. In a later analysis, previously published TCR beta repertoires from several hundred donors were re-analyzed and high-resolution HLA genotyping was added so that TCR occurrence patterns could be studied. The later analysis used no new phenotypic data to find candidate immune exposures, relying instead on TCR beta sequences and their occurrence across donors. An earlier analysis of more than 450 of the donors used high-throughput TCR beta sequencing to judge whether each TCR beta V gene segment behaved as functional or pseudogenic. Donor age, sex, ethnicity and CMV serostatus were compiled alongside the repertoire data. A later genetic analysis used genome-wide SNP genotypes for about 60% of the roughly 670 donors, treating that subset as a discovery cohort. Every repertoire in the discovery cohort had been generated on one and the same sequencing platform. Class I and class II HLA loci were covered by the typing at four-digit resolution. The number of typed donors differed by locus: roughly 629-640 for A, B, C, DRB1 and DQB1; 500 to 550 for DQA1; 606 for DPA1; and around 490 for DPB1. Four to six DR-DQ haplotypes were handled as single units for association and clustering because linkage in the cohort was strong. Across under 500 genotyped donors of the cohort, an average of about 240,000 unique TCR beta nucleotide sequences per donor were sequenced, and around 20% of those sequences were non-productive.

A distance of 14 bases separates the germline ends of V and J, which lose 0 bases and 2 bases respectively. Measured from the cysteine to the phenylalanine, the CDR3 is 17 residues long. Of the read, only the CDR3 DNA is kept; its 51 bases are in frame from base 1. CDR1 and CDR2 were assigned from the germline V gene (reference sequence) as MNHEY and SMNVEV. On the study overall, not on this receptor specifically: Cytomegalovirus status was reported to be diagnosed by the classifier with high specificity and sensitivity in both the original and validation cohorts. In a later genetic analysis, fewer N-insertions in productive TCRs were reported among donors in an Asian-associated ancestry cluster than the roughly 700-donor mean. For the cohort, immune exposure information was limited to CMV serostatus. When HLA alleles, especially DR and DQ, strongly co-occurred, attributing TCR associations to individual alleles was difficult. Some IMGT-functional V segments, including TRBV6-2 and TRBV6-3, could not be told apart with the 87-base-pair reads, so those segments were excluded. In a later analysis, the rate of TCR association differed among HLA loci, with DRB1 alleles having the most associated TCRs and HLA-C alleles having the fewest. The cohort was sequenced for TCR beta chains only, and without alpha or paired-chain data the features that could be detected were limited. A later genetic analysis associated a missense DCLRE1C variant with V-gene and J-gene trimming of TCR beta chains, and an independent cohort replicated the association. In a later analysis, several top co-occurrence clusters were reported to appear linked to parvovirus B19, influenza, CMV and Epstein-Barr virus. In an earlier analysis of approximately 600 of the donors, most TCR beta V segments were observed in productive rearrangements about 90% or about 30% of the time, broadly matching IMGT annotations. According to the authors, the approach could potentially be generalized to other disease states and immunological phenotypes. The study listed 164 TCR beta chains as associated with cytomegalovirus. About 17 rarely observed V segments, including chromosome 9 orphons, were excluded from the earlier analysis of several hundred of the donors because counts were too low. In a later analysis, most CMV-associated TCR beta chains were found to appear HLA-restricted, with HLA associations seemingly driven largely by CMV exposure. A cluster of highly shared sequence variants was judged likely to be a technical artifact of the sequencing pipeline. In a later analysis, HLA-associated TCR beta chains showed more clonal expansion and lower generation probabilities than non-associated chains that were equally common. Roughly uniform sequencing depth across donors was assumed in presence/absence analyses, although this assumption may not hold. Specific HLA alleles were associated with 15,000 to 20,000 TCR beta sequences at a false discovery rate of 0.05 in a later analysis. A further reported finding was that TCR beta sequences accurately predicted the HLA-A and HLA-B alleles for most subjects in the first cohort. HLA typing was unavailable for some donors at each locus, so association tests used only the typed subset. Correlated functional status among segregating V segments might reflect linkage disequilibrium, but an unknown experimental factor could not be ruled out. A few of the identified cytomegalovirus-associated TCR beta chains were confirmed in vitro to be specific for cytomegalovirus antigens. Most TCR sequences were observed very rarely across donors, whereas some public TCRs were present in many individuals.

The cohort comprised 666 healthy bone marrow donors. Cohort members were all nominally healthy when sampled, although unrecorded immune exposures were likely present. The donor tested CMV seronegative, placing the donor among the 350 or so seronegative members of the cohort. A peripheral blood sample was collected from each donor, and TCR beta sequencing was performed on peripheral blood mononuclear cells. Genomic DNA was extracted from the blood cell samples with the Qiagen DNeasy Blood Extraction Kit. Receptor libraries were prepared by the immunoSEQ multiplex PCR assay. For the multiplex PCR, a mixture combining 60 forward primers for TCR Vbeta segments and 13 reverse primers for TCR Jbeta segments was used. Amplification of the CDR3 region of rearranged TCR beta genes was performed with a multiplex PCR assay on genomic DNA. The amplified TCR beta libraries were sequenced on the Illumina HiSeq System as 87-base-pair reads. On the authors' methods: A later analysis counted tens of millions of unique TCR beta chains across the 500 to 850 repertoires, and 9 million to 14 million of these chains were shared by at least two donors. To remove PCR and sequencing errors, raw reads were error-corrected and collapsed into unique sequences using a nearest-neighbor algorithm that merged closely related sequences. V, D and J gene segments were assigned by aligning CDR3 sequences to IMGT reference sequences. Each retained sequence needed at least a six-nucleotide match to both a V gene segment and a J gene segment. A rearrangement counted as productive if the CDR3 had no stop codons and remained in frame with V and J, and every other rearrangement counted as non-productive. CDR3 was defined according to IMGT convention as the region running from the second conserved V-encoded cysteine to the conserved J-encoded phenylalanine. Sequences without an unambiguous match to a single V gene segment were excluded from the earlier analysis of about 600 of the donors. An earlier analysis of approximately 590 of the donors called V segments functional above 56.7% productive rearrangements and segregating when the between-donor standard deviation exceeded 5%. A statistical classification framework was built to diagnose cytomegalovirus status from the catalog of TCR beta chain sequences. In a later analysis, V and J genes were assigned by comparing TCR nucleotide sequences against IMGT/GENE-DB human TR gene sequences. Using the TCRdist pipeline, a later analysis assigned CDR3 sequences along with most-parsimonious VDJ recombination scenarios. A later analysis defined each TCR beta chain by its CDR3 amino acid sequence plus V-gene family, and excluded reads lacking a unique V-gene family. As a way to deal with suspected cross-contamination and a sequencing artifact, a later analysis dropped 592 nucleotide sequences that were highly shared and had low generation probability. For each public chain, a later analysis derived a clonal expansion index from normalized ranks of inferred template counts within each repertoire. A later analysis computed generation probabilities with a VDJ recombination model fitted to out-of-frame rearrangements, and checked the results against IGoR. In a later analysis, hypergeometric tests were used to score TCR-TCR, TCR-HLA and TCR-CMV co-occurrence, with a repertoire-size bias correction applied to TCR pairs. A later analysis estimated false discovery rates by permuting HLA or CMV assignments 20 times. In a later analysis, co-occurring TCRs were grouped with DBSCAN, and TCRdist sequence similarity was added when clustering was performed within HLA-allele-positive subsets. Co-occurrence clustering excluded repertoires with fewer than 30,000 or more than 120,000 public chains, plus five with anomalous nucleotide sharing. Held by TCRdb, this immuneACCESS table contains in-frame sequences only and omits some clones. Under half of the omission traces to an unresolved V gene where checked; the cause of the rest is unknown. Clone size and the V and J calls come from that table; the DNA yielded D and trimming. The sample records roughly 160,000 clones, around 68% of which are singletons. The ten largest clones add up to over 1.2% of the sample.

This clone was seen only once. This receptor's antigen is unknown. No much larger clone exists at a distance of one base, and base qualities are not known. The TCR comes from a girl between 10 and 17 years old in good health and CMV-seronegative. The chain was built from TRBV27 and TRBJ1-5, with TRBD1 tentatively as D gene (5 bases match). Sequencing was done on a sample of PBMCs. CDR3 loop: CASSLSPAGNGNQPQHF. The sequenced DNA: TGTGCCAGCAGTTTATCCCCCGCAGGGAATGGCAATCAGCCCCAGCATTTT.